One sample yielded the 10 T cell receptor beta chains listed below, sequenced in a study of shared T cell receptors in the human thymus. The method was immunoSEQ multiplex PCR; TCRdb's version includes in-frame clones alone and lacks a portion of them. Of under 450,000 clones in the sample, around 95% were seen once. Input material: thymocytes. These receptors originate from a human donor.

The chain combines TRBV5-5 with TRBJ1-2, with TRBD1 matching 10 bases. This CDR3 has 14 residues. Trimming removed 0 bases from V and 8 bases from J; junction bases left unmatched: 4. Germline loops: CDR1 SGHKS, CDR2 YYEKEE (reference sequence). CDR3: CASSLGDRGRGYTF. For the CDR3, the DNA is TGTGCCAGCAGCTTGGGGGACAGGGGAAGAGGCTACACCTTC.

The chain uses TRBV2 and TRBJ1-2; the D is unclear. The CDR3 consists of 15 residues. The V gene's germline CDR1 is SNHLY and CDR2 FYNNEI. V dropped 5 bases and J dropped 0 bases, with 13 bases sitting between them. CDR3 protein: CASSPPTRPNYGYTF. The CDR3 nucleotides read TGTGCCAGCAGTCCCCCTACACGTCCTAACTATGGCTACACCTTC.

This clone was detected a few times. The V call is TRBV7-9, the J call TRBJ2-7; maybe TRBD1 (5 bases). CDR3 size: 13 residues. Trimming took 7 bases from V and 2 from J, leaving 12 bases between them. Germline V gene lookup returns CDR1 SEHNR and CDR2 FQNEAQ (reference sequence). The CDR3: CASTEDSTYEQYF. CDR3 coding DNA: TGTGCCAGCACCGAAGACAGCACCTACGAGCAGTACTTC.

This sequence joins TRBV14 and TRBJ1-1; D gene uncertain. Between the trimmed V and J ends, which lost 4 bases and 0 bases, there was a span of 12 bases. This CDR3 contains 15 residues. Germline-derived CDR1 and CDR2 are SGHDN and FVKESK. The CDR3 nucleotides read TGTGCCAGCAGCCTAAGAGAAGGGTTGAACACTGAAGCTTTCTTT. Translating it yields CASSLREGLNTEAFF. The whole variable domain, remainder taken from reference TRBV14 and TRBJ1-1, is EAGVTQFPSHSVIEKGQTVTLRCDPISGHDNLYWYRRVMGKEIKFLLHFVKESKQDESGMPNNRFLAERTGGTYSTLKVQPAELEDSGVYFCASSLREGLNTEAFFGQGTRLTVV.

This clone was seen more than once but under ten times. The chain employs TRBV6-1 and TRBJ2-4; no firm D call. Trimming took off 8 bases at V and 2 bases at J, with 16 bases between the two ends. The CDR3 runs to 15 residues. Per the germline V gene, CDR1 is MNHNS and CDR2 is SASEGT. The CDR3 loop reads CASARPDGPKNIQYF. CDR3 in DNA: TGTGCCAGCGCCCGACCTGACGGTCCCAAAAACATTCAGTACTTC.

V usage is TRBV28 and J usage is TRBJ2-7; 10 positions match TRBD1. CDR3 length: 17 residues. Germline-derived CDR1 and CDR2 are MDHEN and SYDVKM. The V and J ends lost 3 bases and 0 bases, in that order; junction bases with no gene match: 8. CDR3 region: CASSFFRGQGVSYEQYF. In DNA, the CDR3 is TGTGCCAGCAGTTTCTTTCGAGGACAGGGGGTCTCCTACGAGCAGTACTTC.

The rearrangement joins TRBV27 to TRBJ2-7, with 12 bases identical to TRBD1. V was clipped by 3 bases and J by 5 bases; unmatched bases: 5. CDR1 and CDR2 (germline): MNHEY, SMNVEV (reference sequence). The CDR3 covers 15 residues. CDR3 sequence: CASSFSGTGGNEQYF. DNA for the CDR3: TGTGCCAGCAGTTTCTCAGGGACAGGGGGCAACGAGCAGTACTTC.

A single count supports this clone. DNA for the CDR3: TGTGCCAGCAGCCCACCAACTCACGGGACTACACCATACAATGAGCAGTTCTTC. It yields the protein CASSPPTHGTTPYNEQFF. The chain couples TRBV11-2 to TRBJ2-1; 7 bases line up with TRBD2. The V gene end was trimmed by 5 bases and the J gene end by 4 bases; junction bases not matched to a gene: 17. The CDR3 runs 18 residues. Germline values: CDR1 SGHAT, CDR2 FQNNGV.

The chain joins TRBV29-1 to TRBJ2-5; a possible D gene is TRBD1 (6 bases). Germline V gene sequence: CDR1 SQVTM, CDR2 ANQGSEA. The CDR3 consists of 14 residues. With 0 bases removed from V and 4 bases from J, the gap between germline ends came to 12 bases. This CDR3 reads CSVEDRGRGETQYF. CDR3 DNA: TGCAGCGTTGAAGACAGGGGACGGGGAGAGACCCAGTACTTC.

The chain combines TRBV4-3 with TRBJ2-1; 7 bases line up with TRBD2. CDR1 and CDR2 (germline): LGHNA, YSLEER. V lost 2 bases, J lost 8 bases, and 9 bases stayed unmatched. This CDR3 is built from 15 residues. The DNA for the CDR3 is TGCGCCAGCAGCCAACTCGGTCCTAGCGGTGATGAGCAGTTCTTC. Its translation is CASSQLGPSGDEQFF.